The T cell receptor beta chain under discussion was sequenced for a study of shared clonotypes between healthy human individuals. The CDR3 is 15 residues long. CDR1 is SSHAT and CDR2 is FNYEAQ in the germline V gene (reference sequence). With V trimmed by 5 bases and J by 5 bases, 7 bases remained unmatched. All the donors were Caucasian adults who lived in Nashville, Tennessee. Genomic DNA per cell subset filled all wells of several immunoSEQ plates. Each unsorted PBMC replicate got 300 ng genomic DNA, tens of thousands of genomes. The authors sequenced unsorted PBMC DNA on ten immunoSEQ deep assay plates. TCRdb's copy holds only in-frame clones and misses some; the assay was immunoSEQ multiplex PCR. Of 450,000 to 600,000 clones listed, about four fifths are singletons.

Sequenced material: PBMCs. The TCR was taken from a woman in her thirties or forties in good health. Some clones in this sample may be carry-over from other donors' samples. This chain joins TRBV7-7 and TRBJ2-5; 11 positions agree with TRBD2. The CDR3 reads CASSQLAGVGETQYF. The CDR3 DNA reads TGTGCCAGCAGCCAACTAGCGGGAGTGGGGGAGACCCAGTACTTC.